The T cell receptor beta chain under discussion was sequenced for a study of blood T cell repertoires in COVID-19. How the authors handled the data: Amplification of reference gene primers was used by the study to estimate nucleated cell counts. Only in-frame clones appear in the TCRdb table, and some are missing; sequencing was by immunoSEQ multiplex PCR. V and J calls and clone size follow that table, whereas D and trimming were derived from the DNA. The sample lists about 350,000 clones, roughly 84% occurring once. Cohort 3 donors were reported recovered after two negative PCRs, clearance, or symptom resolution. CDR1 is SGHTA and CDR2 is FQGNSA in the germline V gene. The CDR3 contains 15 residues. With 0 bases removed from V and 7 bases from J, the gap between germline ends came to 13 bases.

Input material: PBMCs or T cells enriched from blood (not recorded which). This TCR came from a woman in her thirties who had recovered from COVID-19. The V call is TRBV7-2, the J call TRBJ2-1; D may be TRBD1 (6 bases). The chain's CDR3 is CASSLARQQGNEQFF. In nucleotides, the CDR3 is TGTGCCAGCAGCTTAGCGAGGCAACAGGGAAATGAGCAGTTCTTC.